Below, one T cell receptor (beta chain) is given with its context. This record comes from a study of cytomegalovirus exposure and HLA in healthy donors. The PCR ran on 60 Vbeta and 13 Jbeta primers. Measured with immunoSEQ multiplex PCR; TCRdb has only the in-frame clones, and not every one. The sample has approximately 100,000 clones, 70% to 85% seen once. Source material: PBMCs. The source of this sequence is a man aged 40-49 years in good health and CMV-seropositive.

The CDR3 sequence: CAISESVRYEQYF. DNA of the CDR3: TGTGCCATCAGTGAGTCAGTGAGATACGAGCAGTACTTC. The chain carries TRBV10-3 and TRBJ2-5, with D unresolved. The J call is uncertain, as TRBJ2-7 better fits the DNA end. Per germline, CDR1 ENHRY and CDR2 SYGVKD. The CDR3 runs to 13 residues.